This T cell receptor beta chain appears in the sequencing data of a study of T cell responses to AZD1222 COVID-19 vaccine. For this clone: Its specificity is unknown.

Measured with immunoSEQ multiplex PCR; TCRdb has only the in-frame clones, and not every one. The table includes over 95,000 clones, approximately 90% detected once. This CDR3 contains 15 residues. Germline V gives CDR1 SGDLS, CDR2 YYNGEE. V lost 3 bases to trimming and J lost 6 bases, with 13 bases between them. Study findings and constraints: Only a handful of AZD1222 recipients, roughly six in all, had baseline seropositivity. Unmutated variant regions are reportedly targeted by nearly half of spike-specific TCRs. Increases in Spike-specific TCR breadth and depth were seen after two AZD1222 doses.

This chain uses TRBV9 with TRBJ1-6; D not resolved. The sequence was obtained from an adult in good health. The material was peripheral blood, obtained on day 0 of AZD1222 vaccination. CDR3 in amino acids: CASSGPDIANSPLHF. The CDR3 DNA sequence: TGTGCCAGCAGCGGACCCGATATTGCTAATTCACCCCTCCACTTT.